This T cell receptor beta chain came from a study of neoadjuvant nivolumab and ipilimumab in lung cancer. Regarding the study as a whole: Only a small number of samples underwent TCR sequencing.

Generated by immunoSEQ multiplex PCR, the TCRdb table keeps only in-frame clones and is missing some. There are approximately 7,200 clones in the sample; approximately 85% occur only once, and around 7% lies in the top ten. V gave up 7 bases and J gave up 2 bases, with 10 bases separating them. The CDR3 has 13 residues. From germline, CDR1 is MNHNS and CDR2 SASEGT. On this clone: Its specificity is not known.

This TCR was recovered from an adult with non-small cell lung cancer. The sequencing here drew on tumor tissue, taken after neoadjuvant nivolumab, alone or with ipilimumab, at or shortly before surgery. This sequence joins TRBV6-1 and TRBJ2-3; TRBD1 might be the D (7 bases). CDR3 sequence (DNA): TGTGCCAGCACCAGGGGGGTCACAGATACGCAGTATTTT. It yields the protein CASTRGVTDTQYF.